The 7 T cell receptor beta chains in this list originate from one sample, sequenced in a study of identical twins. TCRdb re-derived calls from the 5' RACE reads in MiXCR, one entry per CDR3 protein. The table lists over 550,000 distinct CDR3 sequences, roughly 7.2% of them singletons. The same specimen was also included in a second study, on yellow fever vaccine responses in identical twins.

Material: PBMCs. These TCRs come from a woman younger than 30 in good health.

In DNA, the CDR3 is TGTGCCAGCAGTTTAAACGGGTGGAATGAGCAGTTCTTC. The encoded protein is CASSLNGWNEQFF. This sequence joins TRBV12-3 or TRBV12-4 and TRBJ2-1; no clear D gene. V dropped 2 bases and J dropped 7 bases, with 9 bases sitting between them. This CDR3 comprises 13 residues.

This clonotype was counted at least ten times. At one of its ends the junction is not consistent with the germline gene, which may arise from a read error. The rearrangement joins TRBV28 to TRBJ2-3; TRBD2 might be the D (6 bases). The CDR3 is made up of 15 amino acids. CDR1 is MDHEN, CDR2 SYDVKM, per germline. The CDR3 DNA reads TGTGCCAGCAGCTTATGGGGGGTAGACGCAGATACGCAGTATTTT. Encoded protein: CASSLWGVDADTQYF.

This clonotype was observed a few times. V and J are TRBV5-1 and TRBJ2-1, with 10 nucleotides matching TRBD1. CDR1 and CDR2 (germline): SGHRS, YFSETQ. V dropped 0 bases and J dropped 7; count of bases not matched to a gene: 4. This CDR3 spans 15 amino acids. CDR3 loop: CASSLEGQGWNEQFF. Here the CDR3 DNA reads TGCGCCAGCAGCTTGGAGGGACAGGGGTGGAATGAGCAGTTCTTC.

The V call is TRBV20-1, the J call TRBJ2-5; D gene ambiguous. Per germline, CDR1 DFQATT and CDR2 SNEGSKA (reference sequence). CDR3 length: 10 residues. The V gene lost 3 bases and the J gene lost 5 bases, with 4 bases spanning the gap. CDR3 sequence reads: CSASDETQYF. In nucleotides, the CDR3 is TGCAGTGCTAGTGACGAGACCCAGTACTTC.

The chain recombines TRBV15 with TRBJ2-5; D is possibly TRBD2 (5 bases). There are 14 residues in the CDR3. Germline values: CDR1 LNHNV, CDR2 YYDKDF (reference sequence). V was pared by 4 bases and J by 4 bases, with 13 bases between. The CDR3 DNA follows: TGTGCCACCAGCAAAACGGGGTATTCAGAGACCCAGTACTTC. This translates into CATSKTGYSETQYF.

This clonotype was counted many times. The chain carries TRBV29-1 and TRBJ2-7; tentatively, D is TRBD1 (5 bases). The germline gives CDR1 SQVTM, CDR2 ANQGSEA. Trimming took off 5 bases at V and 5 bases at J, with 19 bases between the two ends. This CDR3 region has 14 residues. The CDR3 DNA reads TGCAGCGTTCGAAAGGGGTCTGAGTTCGACGAGCAGTACTTC. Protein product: CSVRKGSEFDEQYF.

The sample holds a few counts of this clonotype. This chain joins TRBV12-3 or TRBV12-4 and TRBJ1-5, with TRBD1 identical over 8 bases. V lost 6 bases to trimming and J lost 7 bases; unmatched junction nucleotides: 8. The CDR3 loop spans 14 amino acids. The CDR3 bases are TGTGCCAGCAGCCCAGACAGGGGATGGCAGCCCCAGCATTTT. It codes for CASSPDRGWQPQHF.